These 23 T cell receptor beta chains originate from one sample sequenced in a study of T-cell memory formation after mild COVID-19. From the 5' RACE reads, TCRdb called clonotypes with MiXCR, one entry per CDR3 protein. The sample consists of 350,000 to 500,000 distinct CDR3 sequences, roughly 18% of them appearing once. The sample consisted of PBMCs or a T cell subset sorted from them (not recorded which). These receptors originate from a man aged 18 to 30 who had mild COVID-19 (a few samples of this study predate the infection). Cell type and time point are not known.

The gene calls are TRBV7-3 and TRBJ2-2; TRBD2 matches 7 bases. This CDR3 has 18 amino acids. Germline CDR1 reads SGHTA; CDR2 reads FQGTGA. The trim removed 5 bases at V and 2 bases at J, leaving 14 bases unmatched. The CDR3: CASSQTNQPGLNTGELFF. The DNA for the CDR3 is TGTGCCAGCAGCCAGACGAACCAGCCGGGACTAAACACCGGGGAGCTGTTTTTT.

This clonotype was found a few times. The chain couples TRBV2 to TRBJ2-3; D is unresolved. This CDR3 contains 13 residues. In germline, CDR1 is SNHLY, CDR2 FYNNEI. V was shortened by 1 base and J by 8 bases, with 10 bases between the two germline ends. The DNA for the CDR3 is TGTGCCAGCAGTGAAGGGATAGGAACTACGCAGTATTTT. This encodes CASSEGIGTTQYF.

This clonotype occurred a few times. The genes are TRBV4-3 and TRBJ2-7; D is uncertain. Germline CDR1 and CDR2: LGHNA and YSLEER. Trimming removed 1 base at V and 4 bases at J, with 11 bases between. The CDR3 is 14 residues long. DNA of the CDR3: TGCGCCAGCAGCCAAGGACTTGGTACGTACGAGCAGTACGTC. Encoded protein: CASSQGLGTYEQYV.

The V gene is TRBV10-2, the J gene TRBJ2-4; D remains ambiguous. Germline V gene lookup returns CDR1 WSHSY and CDR2 SAAADI. This CDR3 is built from 12 residues. V gave up 2 bases and J gave up 7 bases, with 6 bases separating them. CDR3 amino acids: CASSEHPNIQYF. In DNA, the CDR3 is TGCGCCAGCAGTGAGCACCCTAACATTCAGTACTTC.

This clonotype occurred a few times. The V call is TRBV20-1, the J call TRBJ2-2; either TRBD1 or TRBD2 may supply D (6 bases each). With 7 bases removed from V and 0 bases from J, the gap between germline ends came to 12 bases. There are 14 residues in the CDR3. CDR1 is DFQATT and CDR2 is SNEGSKA in the germline V gene (reference sequence). CDR3 coding DNA: TGCAGTGTGACCGGGGGCGCGAACACCGGGGAGCTGTTTTTT. Translation: CSVTGGANTGELFF.

This chain links TRBV5-6 with TRBJ2-1; D is possibly TRBD1 (5 bases). The ends were cut back, 4 bases at V and 12 bases at J, with 14 bases in the middle. Germline V CDR1 and CDR2: SGHDT, YYEEEE. This CDR3 spans 12 amino acids. CDR3 coding DNA: TGTGCCAGCAGCCAGGGCCTGATGGTGCAGTTCTTC. It yields the protein CASSQGLMVQFF. The full variable domain, its missing parts supplied by reference TRBV5-6 and TRBJ2-1, is DAGVTQSPTHLIKTRGQQVTLRCSPKSGHDTVSWYQQALGQGPQFIFQYYEEEERQRGNFPDRFSGHQFPNYSSELNVNALLLGDSALYLCASSQGLMVQFFGPGTRLTVL.

In its sample, this clonotype was seen a few times. The rearrangement uses TRBV7-2 and TRBJ1-6; D may be TRBD1 (6 bases). The CDR3 is 15 amino acids. CDR1 SGHTA and CDR2 FQGNSA come from the germline V gene. With 5 bases removed from V and 5 bases from J, the gap between germline ends came to 13 bases. This chain's CDR3 is CASSLNRVNNSPLHF. For the CDR3, the DNA is TGTGCCAGCAGCCTTAACAGGGTGAATAATTCACCCCTCCACTTT. The whole variable domain, remainder taken from reference TRBV7-2 and TRBJ1-6, is GAGVSQSPSNKVTEKGKDVELRCDPISGHTALYWYRQSLGQGLEFLIYFQGNSAPDKSGLPSDRFSAERTGGSVSTLTIQRTQQEDSAVYLCASSLNRVNNSPLHFGNGTRLTVT.

This clonotype was found a few times. The CDR3 region has the DNA TGTGCCAGCAGTTACTCGGGACAGGGGAAGAATGAGCAGTTCTTC. It translates to CASSYSGQGKNEQFF. V gene TRBV6-6 combines with J gene TRBJ2-1; 10 nucleotides line up with TRBD1. Germline CDR1 MNHNY, CDR2 SVGAGI (reference sequence). There are 15 residues in the CDR3. J was trimmed by 7 bases and V by 0 bases; bases with no gene match: 3.

This clonotype showed up just a few times. The V call is TRBV4-2, the J call TRBJ1-1, with D possibly TRBD1 on 6 matching bases. Germline V gene lookup returns CDR1 LGHNA and CDR2 YNFKEQ. The ends were cut back, 1 base at V and 4 bases at J, with 10 bases in the middle. The CDR3 has 14 amino acids. The DNA of the CDR3 is TGTGCCAGCAGCCAAGCAGGGGCGGGCACTGAAGCTTTCTTT. Translation: CASSQAGAGTEAFF.

The V and J genes are TRBV5-1 and TRBJ2-1, with TRBD1 matching 8 bases. The germline V gene has CDR1 SGHRS and CDR2 YFSETQ. The CDR3 has 15 residues. Trimming at V came to 4 bases and at J to 7 bases, leaving 10 bases not matched to a gene. DNA of the CDR3: TGCGCCAGCAGCGGACAGGGCCGACCTTTGAATGAGCAGTTCTTC. Its translation is CASSGQGRPLNEQFF.

CDR3: CAISEFQRGNNEQFF. CDR3 sequence (DNA): TGTGCCATCAGTGAGTTCCAGCGGGGAAACAATGAGCAGTTCTTC. The chain combines TRBV10-3 with TRBJ2-1; 7 nucleotides match TRBD2. Germline CDR1 and CDR2: ENHRY and SYGVKD. This CDR3 region has 15 residues. Trimming took 1 base from V and 5 from J; bases not matched to a gene: 5.

This chain joins TRBV7-2 and TRBJ2-3, with D perhaps TRBD2 (7 bases). Germline assignment: CDR1 SGHTA and CDR2 FQGNSA. This CDR3 has 17 amino acids. V was trimmed by 4 bases and J by 0 bases, leaving 17 bases between them. The CDR3 DNA follows: TGTGCCAGCAGCTCCCTAATCGCGGGGGCGAGCACAGATACGCAGTATTTT. It translates to CASSSLIAGASTDTQYF.

The chain employs TRBV3-1 and TRBJ2-2; no clear D. CDR1 is LGHDT, CDR2 YNNKEL, per germline (reference sequence). The CDR3 consists of 15 residues. Trimming stripped 3 bases from V and 1 base from J, with 9 bases between. The CDR3 region has the DNA TGTGCCAGCAGCCAGCGTCTATTGAACACCGGGGAGCTGTTTTTT. The encoded protein is CASSQRLLNTGELFF.

V is TRBV27 and J is TRBJ1-5; TRBD1 might be the D (5 bases). The CDR3 has 13 amino acids. V lost 5 bases to trimming and J lost 4 bases, with 9 bases between them. Germline CDR1 and CDR2: MNHEY and SMNVEV (reference sequence). The CDR3 loop is CASSTGTNQPQHF. The CDR3 DNA reads as TGTGCCAGCAGTACCGGGACGAATCAGCCCCAGCATTTT.

There are a few counts of this clonotype. The V and J genes are TRBV7-2 and TRBJ2-2; 8 bases line up with TRBD1. Unmatched junction bases numbered 2, after V lost 5 bases and J lost 6 bases. The CDR3 contains 13 residues. Germline-derived CDR1 and CDR2 are SGHTA and FQGNSA. The CDR3 region is CASSQQGAGELFF. CDR3 in DNA: TGTGCCAGCAGCCAACAGGGGGCCGGGGAGCTGTTTTTT. Full variable domain (rest looked up from reference TRBV7-2 and TRBJ2-2): GAGVSQSPSNKVTEKGKDVELRCDPISGHTALYWYRQSLGQGLEFLIYFQGNSAPDKSGLPSDRFSAERTGGSVSTLTIQRTQQEDSAVYLCASSQQGAGELFFGEGSRLTVL.

This clonotype occurred a few times. The V call is TRBV6-5, the J call TRBJ2-5; 13 bases match TRBD2. V trimming: 1 base; J trimming: 2 bases; junction bases outside the gene matches: 4. Per the germline V gene, CDR1 is MNHEY and CDR2 is SVGAGI. The CDR3 extends over 17 amino acids. The CDR3 here is CASSYFGTSGEQETQYF. In DNA, the CDR3 is TGTGCCAGCAGTTACTTTGGGACTAGCGGGGAACAAGAGACCCAGTACTTC.

The chain employs TRBV6-2 or TRBV6-3 and TRBJ2-7; D uncertain. The CDR3 is 15 amino acids. Trimming pared 0 bases from V and 2 bases from J, leaving 11 bases between. CDR1 MNHEY and CDR2 SVGEGT come from the germline V gene. CDR3 bases: TGTGCCAGCAGTTACTCGGGCCTGATCCCCTACGAGCAGTACGTC. It codes for CASSYSGLIPYEQYV.

This clonotype was observed a few times. The chain joins TRBV5-5 to TRBJ2-2, with D tentatively TRBD1 (5 bases). The CDR3 is made up of 14 amino acids. Germline V lookup: CDR1 SGHKS, CDR2 YYEKEE (reference sequence). The germline V and J ends were trimmed by 0 bases and 7 bases, with 10 bases remaining between them. CDR3 nucleotides: TGTGCCAGCAGCTTGGGACAGCTGGTCGGGGAGCTGTTTTTT. Translation gives CASSLGQLVGELFF.

This clonotype was seen a handful of times. This rearrangement joins TRBV12-3 or TRBV12-4 to TRBJ2-5, with D uncertain. V lost 3 bases, J lost 5 bases, and 16 bases lay in between. CDR3 size: 15 residues. Here the CDR3 DNA reads TGTGCCAGCAGTTTCCAGAACTTGCCATCGGAGACCCAGTACTTC. Its protein is CASSFQNLPSETQYF.

This clonotype was picked up a small number of times. CDR3: CASSAAQGSSYEQYF. The CDR3 DNA is TGTGCCAGCAGCGCCGCGCAGGGGTCTTCCTACGAGCAGTACTTC. The chain couples TRBV9 to TRBJ2-7; D possibly corresponds to TRBD1 (6 bases). The CDR3 has 15 residues. V was cut by 3 bases and J by 1 base, with 14 bases left in between. The V gene's germline CDR1 is SGDLS and CDR2 YYNGEE.

A few counts support this clonotype. The chain recombines TRBV5-5 with TRBJ2-7, with 8 bases that match TRBD1. With V trimmed by 0 bases and J by 3 bases, 11 bases remained unmatched. Looked up from germline, CDR1 is SGHKS and CDR2 is YYEKEE (reference sequence). This CDR3 contains 17 residues. The CDR3 DNA follows: TGTGCCAGCAGCTTGGTCCCCGGGACAGGAGTCCTCTACGAGCAGTACGTC. This translates into CASSLVPGTGVLYEQYV.

There are a few counts of this clonotype. The rearrangement joins TRBV24-1 to TRBJ2-2; D could derive from TRBD1 or TRBD2 (5 bases each). The CDR3 sequence is 15 residues long. Trimming shortened V by 2 bases and J by 1 base, and 7 bases separated the two germline ends. The germline V gene has CDR1 KGHDR and CDR2 SFDVKD. The CDR3 sequence is CATSDSGRNTGELFF. CDR3 bases: TGTGCCACCAGTGATTCGGGACGGAACACCGGGGAGCTGTTTTTT.

This clonotype turned up a few times. The J gene is TRBJ2-2, the V gene TRBV12-3 or TRBV12-4; tentatively, D is TRBD1 (5 bases). The CDR3 loop spans 15 amino acids. The V and J ends lost 5 bases and 0 bases respectively, with 10 bases between them. In DNA form, the CDR3 reads TGTGCCAGCAGTCGGACACCCGCGAACACCGGGGAGCTGTTTTTT. Translating gives CASSRTPANTGELFF.